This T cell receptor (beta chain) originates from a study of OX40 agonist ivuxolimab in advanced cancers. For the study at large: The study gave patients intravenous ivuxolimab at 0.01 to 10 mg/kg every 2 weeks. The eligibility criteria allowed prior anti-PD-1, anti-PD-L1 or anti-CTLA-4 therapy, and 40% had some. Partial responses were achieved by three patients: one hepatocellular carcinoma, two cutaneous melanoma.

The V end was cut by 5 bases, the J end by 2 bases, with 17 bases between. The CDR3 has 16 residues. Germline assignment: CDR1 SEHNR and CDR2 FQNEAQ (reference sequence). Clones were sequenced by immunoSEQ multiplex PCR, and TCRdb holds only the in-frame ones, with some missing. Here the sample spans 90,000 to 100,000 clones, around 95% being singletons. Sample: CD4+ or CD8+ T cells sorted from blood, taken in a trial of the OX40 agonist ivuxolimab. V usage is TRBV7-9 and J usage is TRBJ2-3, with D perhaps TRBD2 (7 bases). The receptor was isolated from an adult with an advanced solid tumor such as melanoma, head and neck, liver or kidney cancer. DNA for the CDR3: TGTGCCAGCAGCACTGAACAGGGAGGGCCCACAGATACGCAGTATTTT. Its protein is CASSTEQGGPTDTQYF.